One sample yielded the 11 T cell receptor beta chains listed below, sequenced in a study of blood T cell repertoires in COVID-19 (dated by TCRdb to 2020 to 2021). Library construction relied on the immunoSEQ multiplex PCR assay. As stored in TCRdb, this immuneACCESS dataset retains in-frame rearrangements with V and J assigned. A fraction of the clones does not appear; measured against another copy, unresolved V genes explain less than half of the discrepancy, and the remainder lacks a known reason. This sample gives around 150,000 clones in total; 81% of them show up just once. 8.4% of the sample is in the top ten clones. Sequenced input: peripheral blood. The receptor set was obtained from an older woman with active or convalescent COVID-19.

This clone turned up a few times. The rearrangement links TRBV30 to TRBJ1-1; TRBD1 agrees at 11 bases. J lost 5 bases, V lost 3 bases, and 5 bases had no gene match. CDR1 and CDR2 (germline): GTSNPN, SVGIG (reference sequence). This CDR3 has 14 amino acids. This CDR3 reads CAWSVGQGATEAFF. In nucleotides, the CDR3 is TGTGCCTGGAGCGTCGGACAGGGGGCAACTGAAGCTTTCTTT.

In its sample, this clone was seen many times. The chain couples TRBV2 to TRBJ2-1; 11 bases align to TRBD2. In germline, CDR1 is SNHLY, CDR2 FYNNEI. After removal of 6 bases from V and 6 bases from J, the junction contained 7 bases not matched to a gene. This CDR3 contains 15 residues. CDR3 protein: CASSLSSGGSNEQFF. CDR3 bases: TGTGCCAGCAGCCTCTCTAGCGGGGGGTCCAATGAGCAGTTCTTC.

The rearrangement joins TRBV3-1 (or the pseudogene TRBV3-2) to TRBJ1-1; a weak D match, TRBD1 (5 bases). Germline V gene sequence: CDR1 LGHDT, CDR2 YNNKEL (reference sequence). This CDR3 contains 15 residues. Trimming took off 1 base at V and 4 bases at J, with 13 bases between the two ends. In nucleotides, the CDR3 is TGTGCCAGCAGCCAAGCTGGGGCGGGGAGCACTGAAGCTTTCTTT. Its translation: CASSQAGAGSTEAFF.

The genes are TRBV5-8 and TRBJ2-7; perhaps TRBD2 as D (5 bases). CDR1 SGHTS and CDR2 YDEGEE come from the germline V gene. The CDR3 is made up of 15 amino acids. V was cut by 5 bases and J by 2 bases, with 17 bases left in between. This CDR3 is CASSVSGRRAYEQYF. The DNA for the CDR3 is TGTGCCAGCAGTGTATCTGGGCGGCGGGCCTACGAGCAGTACTTC.

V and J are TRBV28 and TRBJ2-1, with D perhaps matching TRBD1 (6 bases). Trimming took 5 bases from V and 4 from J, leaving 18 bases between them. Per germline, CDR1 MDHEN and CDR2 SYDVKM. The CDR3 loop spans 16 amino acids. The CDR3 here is CASSTAFDRSYNEQFF. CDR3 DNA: TGTGCCAGCAGTACCGCATTCGACAGGAGTTACAATGAGCAGTTCTTC.

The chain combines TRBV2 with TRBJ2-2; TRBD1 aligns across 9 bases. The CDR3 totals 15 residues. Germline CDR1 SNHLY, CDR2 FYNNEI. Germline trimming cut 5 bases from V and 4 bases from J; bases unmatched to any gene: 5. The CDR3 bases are TGTGCCAGCAGTTTGGGACAGGGTGCCACCGGGGAGCTGTTTTTT. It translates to CASSLGQGATGELFF. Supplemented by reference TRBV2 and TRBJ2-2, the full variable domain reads EPEVTQTPSHQVTQMGQEVILRCVPISNHLYFYWYRQILGQKVEFLVSFYNNEISEKSEIFDDQFSVERPDGSNFTLKIRSTKLEDSAMYFCASSLGQGATGELFFGEGSRLTVL.

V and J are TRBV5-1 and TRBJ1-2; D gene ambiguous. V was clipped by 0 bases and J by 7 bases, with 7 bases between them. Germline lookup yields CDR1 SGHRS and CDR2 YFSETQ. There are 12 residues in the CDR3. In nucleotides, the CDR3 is TGCGCCAGCAGCTTGGAAGGCGGTGGCTACACCTTC. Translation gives CASSLEGGGYTF.

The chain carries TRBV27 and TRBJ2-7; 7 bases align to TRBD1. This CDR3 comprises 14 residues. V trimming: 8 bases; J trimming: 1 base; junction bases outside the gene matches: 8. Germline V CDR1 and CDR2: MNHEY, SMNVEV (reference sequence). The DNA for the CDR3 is TGTGCCAGCCGACGAAACAGGGGATCCTACGAGCAGTACTTC. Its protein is CASRRNRGSYEQYF.

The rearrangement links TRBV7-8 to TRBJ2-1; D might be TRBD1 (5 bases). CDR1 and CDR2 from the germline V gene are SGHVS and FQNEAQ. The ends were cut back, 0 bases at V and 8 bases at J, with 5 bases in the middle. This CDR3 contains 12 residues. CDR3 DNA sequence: TGTGCCAGCAGCTTAGCGACAGATGAGCAGTTCTTC. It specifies CASSLATDEQFF.

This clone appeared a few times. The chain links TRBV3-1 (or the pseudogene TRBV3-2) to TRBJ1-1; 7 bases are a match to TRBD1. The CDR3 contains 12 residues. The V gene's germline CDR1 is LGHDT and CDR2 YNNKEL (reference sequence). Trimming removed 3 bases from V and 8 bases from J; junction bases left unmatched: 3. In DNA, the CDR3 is TGTGCCAGCAGCCATCTGGGACAGGAAGCTTTCTTT. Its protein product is CASSHLGQEAFF.

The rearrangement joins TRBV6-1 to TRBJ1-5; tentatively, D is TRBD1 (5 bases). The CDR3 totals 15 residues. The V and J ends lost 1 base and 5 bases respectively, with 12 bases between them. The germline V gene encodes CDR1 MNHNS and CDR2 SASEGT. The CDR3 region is CASSEGYRKDQPQHF. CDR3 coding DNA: TGTGCCAGCAGTGAAGGGTACAGGAAAGATCAGCCCCAGCATTTT.